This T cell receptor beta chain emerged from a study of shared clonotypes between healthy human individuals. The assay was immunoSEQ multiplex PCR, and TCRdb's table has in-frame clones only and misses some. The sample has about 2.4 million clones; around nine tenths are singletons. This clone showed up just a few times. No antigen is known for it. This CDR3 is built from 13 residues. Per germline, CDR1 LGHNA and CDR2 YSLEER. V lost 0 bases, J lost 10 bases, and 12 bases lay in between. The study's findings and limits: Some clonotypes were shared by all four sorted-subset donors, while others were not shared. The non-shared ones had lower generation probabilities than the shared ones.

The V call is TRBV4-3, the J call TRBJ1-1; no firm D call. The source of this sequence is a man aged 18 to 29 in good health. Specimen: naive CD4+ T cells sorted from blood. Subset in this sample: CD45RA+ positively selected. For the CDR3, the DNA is TGCGCCAGCAGCCAAGATCTGGGCTTGAGAGCTTTCTTT. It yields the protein CASSQDLGLRAFF.